This T cell receptor (beta chain) was identified during a study of technical replicates of blood from a handful of donors. Assay: immunoSEQ multiplex PCR; the TCRdb copy retains only in-frame clones and omits some. The sample lists about 14,000 clones, around four fifths occurring once. Germline V CDR1 and CDR2: LNHDA, SQIVND (reference sequence). The CDR3 consists of 16 residues. Trimming took 2 bases from V and 3 from J; bases not matched to a gene: 7. The receptor's source is a human donor in good health. The material sequenced was PBMCs. V usage is TRBV19 and J usage is TRBJ2-7, with 10 bases aligning to TRBD2. In DNA, the CDR3 is TGTGCCAGTAGTATACTAGCGGGAGTGCGTGGCTACGAGCAGTACTTC. It encodes CASSILAGVRGYEQYF. Combining the CDR3 with reference TRBV19 and TRBJ2-7 gives the whole variable domain DGGITQSPKYLFRKEGQNVTLSCEQNLNHDAMYWYRQDPGQGLRLIYYSQIVNDFQKGDIAEGYSVSREKKESFPLTVTSAQKNPTAFYLCASSILAGVRGYEQYFGPGTRLTVT.